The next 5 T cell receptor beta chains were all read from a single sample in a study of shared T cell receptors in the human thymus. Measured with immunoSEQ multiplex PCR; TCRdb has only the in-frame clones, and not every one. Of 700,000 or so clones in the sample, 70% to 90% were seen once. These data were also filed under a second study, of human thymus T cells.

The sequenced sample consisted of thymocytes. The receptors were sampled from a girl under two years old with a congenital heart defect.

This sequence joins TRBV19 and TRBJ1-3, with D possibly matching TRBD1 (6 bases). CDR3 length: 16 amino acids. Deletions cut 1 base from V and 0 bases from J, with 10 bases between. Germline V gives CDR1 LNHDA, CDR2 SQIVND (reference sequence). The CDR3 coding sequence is TGTGCCAGTAGTATAGGGGGGGGCCACTCTGGAAACACCATATATTTT. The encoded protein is CASSIGGGHSGNTIYF.

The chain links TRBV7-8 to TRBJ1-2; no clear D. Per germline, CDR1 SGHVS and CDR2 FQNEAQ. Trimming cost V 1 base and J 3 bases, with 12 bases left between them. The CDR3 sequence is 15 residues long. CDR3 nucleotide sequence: TGTGCCAGCAGCTTAGTTACAGACACTTACTATGGCTACACCTTC. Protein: CASSLVTDTYYGYTF.

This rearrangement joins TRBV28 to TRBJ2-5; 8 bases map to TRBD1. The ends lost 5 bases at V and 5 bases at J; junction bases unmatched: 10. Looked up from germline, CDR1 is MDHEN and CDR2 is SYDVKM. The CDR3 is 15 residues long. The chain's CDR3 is CASSGRQGIGETQYF. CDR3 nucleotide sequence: TGTGCCAGCAGTGGCCGACAGGGGATCGGGGAGACCCAGTACTTC.

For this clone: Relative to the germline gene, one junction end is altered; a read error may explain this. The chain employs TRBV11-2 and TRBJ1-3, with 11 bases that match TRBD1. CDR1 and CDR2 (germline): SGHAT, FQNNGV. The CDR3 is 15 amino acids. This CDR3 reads CAGSLGTGGGNTIYF. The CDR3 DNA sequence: TGTGCCGGCAGCCTCGGGACAGGGGGAGGAAACACCATATATTTT.

The CDR3 DNA follows: TGTGCCAGCAGTGAAAGGGGACAGGGAGGCAACGAGCAGTACTTC. It is translated as CASSERGQGGNEQYF. The rearrangement links TRBV6-1 to TRBJ2-7, with 9 nucleotides matching TRBD1. The germline V gene has CDR1 MNHNS and CDR2 SASEGT. This CDR3 contains 15 residues. V was clipped by 2 bases and J by 5 bases; unmatched bases: 7.